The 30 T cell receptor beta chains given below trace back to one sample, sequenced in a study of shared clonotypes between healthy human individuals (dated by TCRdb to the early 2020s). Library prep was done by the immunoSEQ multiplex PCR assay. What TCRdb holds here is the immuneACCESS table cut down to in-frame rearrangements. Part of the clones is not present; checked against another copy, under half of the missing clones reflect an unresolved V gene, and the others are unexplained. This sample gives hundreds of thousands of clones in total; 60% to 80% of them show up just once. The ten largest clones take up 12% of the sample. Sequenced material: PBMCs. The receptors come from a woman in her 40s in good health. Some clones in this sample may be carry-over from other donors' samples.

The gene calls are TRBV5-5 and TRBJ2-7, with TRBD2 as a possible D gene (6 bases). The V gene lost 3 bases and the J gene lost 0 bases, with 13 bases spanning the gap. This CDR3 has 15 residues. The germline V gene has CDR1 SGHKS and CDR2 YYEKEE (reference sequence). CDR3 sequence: CASSSGTFSSYEQYF. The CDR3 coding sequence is TGTGCCAGCAGCTCGGGGACTTTTAGCTCCTACGAGCAGTACTTC.

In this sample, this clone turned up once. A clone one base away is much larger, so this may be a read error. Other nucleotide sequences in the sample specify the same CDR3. CDR3 protein: CASKVGTGHSTNEKLFF. CDR3 coding DNA: TGTGCCAGCAAAGTCGGGACAGGGCATTCAACTAATGAAAAACTGTTTTTT. This sequence joins TRBV9 and TRBJ1-4; 9 nucleotides match TRBD1. J gave up 0 bases and V 6 bases, and 9 bases lay outside the gene matches. Looked up from germline, CDR1 is SGDLS and CDR2 is YYNGEE. This CDR3 contains 17 residues. Supplemented by reference TRBV9 and TRBJ1-4, the full variable domain reads DSGVTQTPKHLITATGQRVTLRCSPRSGDLSVYWYQQSLDQGLQFLIQYYNGEERAKGNILERFSAQQFPDLHSELNLSSLELGDSALYFCASKVGTGHSTNEKLFFGSGTQLSVL.

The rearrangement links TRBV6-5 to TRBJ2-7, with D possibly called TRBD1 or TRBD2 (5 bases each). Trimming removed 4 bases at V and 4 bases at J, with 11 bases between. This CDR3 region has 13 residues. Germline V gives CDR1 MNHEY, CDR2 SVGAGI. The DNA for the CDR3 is TGTGCCAGCAGTTTCGGGACCGAATACGAGCAGTACTTC. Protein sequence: CASSFGTEYEQYF.

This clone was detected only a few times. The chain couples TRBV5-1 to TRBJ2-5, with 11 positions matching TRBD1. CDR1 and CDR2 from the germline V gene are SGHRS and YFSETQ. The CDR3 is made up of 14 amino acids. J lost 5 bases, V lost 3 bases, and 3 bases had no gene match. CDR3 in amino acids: CASSSDRGQETQYF. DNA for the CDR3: TGCGCCAGCAGCTCGGACAGGGGGCAGGAGACCCAGTACTTC.

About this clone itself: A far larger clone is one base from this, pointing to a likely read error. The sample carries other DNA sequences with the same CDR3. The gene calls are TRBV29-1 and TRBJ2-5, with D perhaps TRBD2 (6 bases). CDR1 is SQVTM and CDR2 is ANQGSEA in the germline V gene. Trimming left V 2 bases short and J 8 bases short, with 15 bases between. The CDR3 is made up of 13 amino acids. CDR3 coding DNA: TGCAGCGTTGAACAAGGGCGGGGCGAAACCCAGTACTTC. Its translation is CSVEQGRGETQYF. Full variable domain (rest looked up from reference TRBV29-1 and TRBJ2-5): SAVISQKPSRDICQRGTSLTIQCQVDSQVTMMFWYRQQPGQSLTLIATANQGSEATYESGFVIDKFPISRPNLTFSTLTVSNMSPEDSSIYLCSVEQGRGETQYFGPGTRLLVL.

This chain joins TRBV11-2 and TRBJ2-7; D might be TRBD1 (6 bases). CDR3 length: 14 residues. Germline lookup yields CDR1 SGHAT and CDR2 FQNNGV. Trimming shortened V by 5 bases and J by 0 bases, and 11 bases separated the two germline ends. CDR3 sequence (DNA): TGTGCCAGCAGCCCCGACAGGAACTCCTACGAGCAGTACTTC. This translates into CASSPDRNSYEQYF.

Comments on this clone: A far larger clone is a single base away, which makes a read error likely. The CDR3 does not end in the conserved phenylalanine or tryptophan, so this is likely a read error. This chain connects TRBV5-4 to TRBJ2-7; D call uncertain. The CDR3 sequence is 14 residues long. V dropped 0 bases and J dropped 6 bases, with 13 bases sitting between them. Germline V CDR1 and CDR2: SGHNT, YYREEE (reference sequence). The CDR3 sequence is CASSLGQWKGEQYI. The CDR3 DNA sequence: TGTGCCAGCAGCTTGGGGCAATGGAAGGGCGAGCAGTACATC.

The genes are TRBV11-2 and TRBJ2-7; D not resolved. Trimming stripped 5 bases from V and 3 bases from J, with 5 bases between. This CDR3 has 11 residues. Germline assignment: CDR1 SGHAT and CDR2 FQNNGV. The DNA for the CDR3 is TGTGCCAGCAGCGGTGTCTACGAGCAGTACTTC. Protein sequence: CASSGVYEQYF.

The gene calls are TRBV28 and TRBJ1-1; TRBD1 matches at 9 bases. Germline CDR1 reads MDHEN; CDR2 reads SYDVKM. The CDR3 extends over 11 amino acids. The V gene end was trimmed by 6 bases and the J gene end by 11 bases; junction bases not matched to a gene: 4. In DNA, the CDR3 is TGTGCCAGCAGCACGACAGGGGGGGCTTTCTTT. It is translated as CASSTTGGAFF. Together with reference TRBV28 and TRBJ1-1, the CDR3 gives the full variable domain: DVKVTQSSRYLVKRTGEKVFLECVQDMDHENMFWYRQDPGLGLRLIYFSYDVKMKEKGDIPEGYSVSREKKERFSLILESASTNQTSMYLCASSTTGGAFFGQGTRLTVV.

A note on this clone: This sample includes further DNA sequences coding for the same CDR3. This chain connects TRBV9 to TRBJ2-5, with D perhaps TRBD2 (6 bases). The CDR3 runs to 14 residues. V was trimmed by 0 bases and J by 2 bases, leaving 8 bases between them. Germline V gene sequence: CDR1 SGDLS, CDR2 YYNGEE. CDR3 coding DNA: TGTGCCAGCAGCGTAGGGGCGGGACAAGAGACCCAGTACTTC. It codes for CASSVGAGQETQYF. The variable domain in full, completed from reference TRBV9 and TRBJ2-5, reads DSGVTQTPKHLITATGQRVTLRCSPRSGDLSVYWYQQSLDQGLQFLIQYYNGEERAKGNILERFSAQQFPDLHSELNLSSLELGDSALYFCASSVGAGQETQYFGPGTRLLVL.

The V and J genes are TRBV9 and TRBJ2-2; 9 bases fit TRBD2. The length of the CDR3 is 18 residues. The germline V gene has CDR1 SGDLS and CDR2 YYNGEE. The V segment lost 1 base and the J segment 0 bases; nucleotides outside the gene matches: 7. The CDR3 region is CASSVRDSGSSNTGELFF. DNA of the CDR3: TGTGCCAGCAGCGTAAGGGATAGCGGGAGCTCGAACACCGGGGAGCTGTTTTTT.

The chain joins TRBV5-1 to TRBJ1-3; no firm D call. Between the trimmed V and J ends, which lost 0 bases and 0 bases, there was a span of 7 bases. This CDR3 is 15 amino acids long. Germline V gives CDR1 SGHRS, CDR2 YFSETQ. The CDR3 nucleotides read TGCGCCAGCAGCTTGGCGGGGATCTCTGGAAACACCATATATTTT. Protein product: CASSLAGISGNTIYF.

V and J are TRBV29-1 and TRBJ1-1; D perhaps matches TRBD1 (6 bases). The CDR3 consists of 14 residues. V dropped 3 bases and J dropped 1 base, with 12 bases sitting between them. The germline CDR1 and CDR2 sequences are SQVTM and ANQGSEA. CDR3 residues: CSVDRGLANTEAFF. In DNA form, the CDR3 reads TGCAGCGTTGATCGGGGGCTGGCGAACACTGAAGCTTTCTTT.

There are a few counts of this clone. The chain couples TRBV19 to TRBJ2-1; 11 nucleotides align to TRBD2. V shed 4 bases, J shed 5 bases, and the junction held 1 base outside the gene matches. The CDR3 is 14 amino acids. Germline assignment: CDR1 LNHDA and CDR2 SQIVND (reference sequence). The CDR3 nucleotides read TGTGCCAGTAGTAGTAGCGGGGGGGACAATGAGCAGTTCTTC. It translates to CASSSSGGDNEQFF.

DNA for the CDR3: TGTGCCAGCAGTGCCCGGCTTGACGGGGAGCTGTTTTTT. It specifies CASSARLDGELFF. V usage is TRBV27 and J usage is TRBJ2-2, with no clear D. CDR3 size: 13 residues. Looked up from germline, CDR1 is MNHEY and CDR2 is SMNVEV (reference sequence). Deletions cut 5 bases from V and 7 bases from J, with 11 bases between.

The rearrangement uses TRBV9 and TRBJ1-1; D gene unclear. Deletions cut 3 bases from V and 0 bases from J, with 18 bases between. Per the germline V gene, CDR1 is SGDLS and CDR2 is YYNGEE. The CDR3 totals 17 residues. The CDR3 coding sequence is TGTGCCAGCAGCGATGCCGGAGGAGGTAGCATGAACACTGAAGCTTTCTTT. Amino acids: CASSDAGGGSMNTEAFF. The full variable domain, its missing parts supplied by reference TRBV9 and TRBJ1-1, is DSGVTQTPKHLITATGQRVTLRCSPRSGDLSVYWYQQSLDQGLQFLIQYYNGEERAKGNILERFSAQQFPDLHSELNLSSLELGDSALYFCASSDAGGGSMNTEAFFGQGTRLTVV.

The CDR3, as DNA: TGTGCCAGCAGCGTTGGGGATTCGAGGGGCCAAGAGACCCAGTACTTC. Translating gives CASSVGDSRGQETQYF. The chain couples TRBV9 to TRBJ2-5, with D tentatively TRBD1 or TRBD2 (5 bases each). V gave up 2 bases and J gave up 1 base, with 15 bases separating them. CDR1 SGDLS and CDR2 YYNGEE come from the germline V gene. The length of the CDR3 is 16 residues.

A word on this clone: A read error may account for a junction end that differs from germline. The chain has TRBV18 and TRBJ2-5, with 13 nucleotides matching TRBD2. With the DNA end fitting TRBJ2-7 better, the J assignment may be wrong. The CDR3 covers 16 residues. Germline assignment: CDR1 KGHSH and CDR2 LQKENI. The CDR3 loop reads CASSLRTSGSSNEQYF. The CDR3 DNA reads TGTGCCAGCTCCCTCAGGACTAGCGGGAGCTCCAACGAGCAGTACTTC.

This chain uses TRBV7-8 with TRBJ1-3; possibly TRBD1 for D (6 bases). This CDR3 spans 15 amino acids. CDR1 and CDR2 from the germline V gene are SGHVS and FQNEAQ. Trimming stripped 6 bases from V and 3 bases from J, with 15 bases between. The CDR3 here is CASRLQGYFGNTIYF. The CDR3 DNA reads TGTGCCAGCAGACTACAGGGTTACTTTGGAAACACCATATATTTT.

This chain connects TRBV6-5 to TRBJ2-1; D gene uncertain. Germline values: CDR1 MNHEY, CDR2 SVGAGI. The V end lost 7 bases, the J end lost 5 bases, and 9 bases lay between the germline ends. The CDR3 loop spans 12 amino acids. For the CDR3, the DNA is TGTGCCAGCAAAGGCCTAAACAATGAGCAGTTCTTC. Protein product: CASKGLNNEQFF.

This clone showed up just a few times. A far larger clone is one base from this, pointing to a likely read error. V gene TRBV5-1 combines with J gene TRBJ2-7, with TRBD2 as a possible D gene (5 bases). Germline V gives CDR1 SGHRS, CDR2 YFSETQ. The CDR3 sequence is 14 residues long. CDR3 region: CASSAASRNYEQCF. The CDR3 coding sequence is TGCGCCAGCAGCGCAGCTAGCCGAAACTACGAGCAGTGCTTC.

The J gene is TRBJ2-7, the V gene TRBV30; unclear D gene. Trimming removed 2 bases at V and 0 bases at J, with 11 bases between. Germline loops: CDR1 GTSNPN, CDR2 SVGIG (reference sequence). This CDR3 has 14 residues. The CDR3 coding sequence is TGTGCCTGGAGTAATCGACGTGGCTCCTACGAGCAGTACTTC. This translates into CAWSNRRGSYEQYF.

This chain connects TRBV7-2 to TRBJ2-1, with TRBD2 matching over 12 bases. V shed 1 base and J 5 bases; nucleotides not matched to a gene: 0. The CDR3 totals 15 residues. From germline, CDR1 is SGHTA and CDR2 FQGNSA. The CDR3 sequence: CASSLGLAGDNEQFF. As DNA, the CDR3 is TGTGCCAGCAGCTTAGGACTAGCGGGGGACAATGAGCAGTTCTTC.

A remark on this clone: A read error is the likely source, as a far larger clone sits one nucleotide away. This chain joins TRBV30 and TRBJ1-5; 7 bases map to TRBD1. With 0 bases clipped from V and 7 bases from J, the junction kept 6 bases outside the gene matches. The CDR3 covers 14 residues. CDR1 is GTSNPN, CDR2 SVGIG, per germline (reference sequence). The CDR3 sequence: CAWSVEGGRQPQHF. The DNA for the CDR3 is TGTGCCTGGAGTGTTGAAGGGGGCAGACAGCCCCAGCATTTT. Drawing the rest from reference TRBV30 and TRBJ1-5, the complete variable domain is SQTIHQWPATLVQPVGSPLSLECTVEGTSNPNLYWYRQAAGRGLQLLFYSVGIGQISSEVPQNLSASRPQDRQFILSSKKLLLSDSGFYLCAWSVEGGRQPQHFGDGTRLSIL.

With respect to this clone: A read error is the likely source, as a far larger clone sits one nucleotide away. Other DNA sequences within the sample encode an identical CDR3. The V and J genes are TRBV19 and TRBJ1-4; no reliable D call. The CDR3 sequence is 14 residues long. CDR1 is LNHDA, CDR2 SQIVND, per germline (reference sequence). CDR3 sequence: CASSIGVSEEKLFF. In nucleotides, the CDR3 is TGTGCCAGTAGTATAGGGGTTTCTGAAGAAAAGCTGTTTTTT.

The CDR3 here is CASSLSGGWAYEQYF. The CDR3 DNA reads as TGTGCCAGCAGTTTATCCGGGGGCTGGGCTTACGAGCAGTACTTC. The chain links TRBV27 to TRBJ2-7, with D possibly called TRBD1 or TRBD2 (6 bases each). CDR1 is MNHEY and CDR2 is SMNVEV in the germline V gene (reference sequence). Trimming pared 0 bases from V and 4 bases from J, leaving 13 bases between. The CDR3 contains 15 residues.

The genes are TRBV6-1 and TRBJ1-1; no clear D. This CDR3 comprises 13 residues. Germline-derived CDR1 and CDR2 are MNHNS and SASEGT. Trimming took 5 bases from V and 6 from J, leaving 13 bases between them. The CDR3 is CASSMGNIAEAFF. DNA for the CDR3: TGTGCCAGCAGTATGGGAAACATCGCTGAAGCTTTCTTT.

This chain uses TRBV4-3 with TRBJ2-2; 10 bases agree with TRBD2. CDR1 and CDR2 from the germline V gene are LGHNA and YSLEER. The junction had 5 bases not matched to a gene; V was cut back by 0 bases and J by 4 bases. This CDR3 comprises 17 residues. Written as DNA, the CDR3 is TGCGCCAGCAGCCAAGATCAGCTAGCGGGAGTCACCGGGGAGCTGTTTTTT. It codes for CASSQDQLAGVTGELFF.

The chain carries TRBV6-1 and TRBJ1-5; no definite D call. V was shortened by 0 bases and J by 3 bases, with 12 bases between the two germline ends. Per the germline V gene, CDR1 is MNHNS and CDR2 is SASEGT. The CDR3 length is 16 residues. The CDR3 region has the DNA TGTGCCAGCAGTGAAGCGGGCAGCCAAATCAATCAGCCCCAGCATTTT. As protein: CASSEAGSQINQPQHF.

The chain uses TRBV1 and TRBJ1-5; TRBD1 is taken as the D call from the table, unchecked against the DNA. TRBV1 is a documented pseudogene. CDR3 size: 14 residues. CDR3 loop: CTSRQDRDNQPQHF. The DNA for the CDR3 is TGCACCAGCAGACAGGACAGGGACAATCAGCCCCAGCATTTT.